This TCR beta chain stems from a study of tumor-infiltrating lymphocytes in primary liver carcinoma. Study-wide results and caveats: Tumors carried a top-250-clone fraction significantly exceeding that of blood (p = 0.039).

Reverse transcription of roughly 0.5 ug total RNA with a constant-region primer produced TCR beta cDNA. Libraries for TCR beta were built through three nested multiplex PCR rounds, which together made up a slightly modified ARM-PCR procedure. Both of the initial two PCR rounds ran for 10 cycles and employed TRBV1-TRBV30 forward primers alongside a C-beta reverse primer. TCRdb ran MiXCR on the multiplex PCR reads and lists one entry per CDR3 protein. The table has about 200,000 distinct CDR3 sequences, 65% seen once. This CDR3 has 14 amino acids. Germline V lookup: CDR1 SGHAT, CDR2 FQNNGV. Germline DNA was also extracted, and blood RNA was taken from unsorted whole blood. None of the patients had received treatment, and all had chronic HBV infection. They drew about 4 milliliters of peripheral blood before surgery. A remark on this clonotype: Its antigen is unknown. At one of its ends the junction is not consistent with the germline gene, which may arise from a read error.

This TCR was recovered from a woman in her fifties or sixties with primary liver carcinoma and hepatitis B virus infection. Sequences were obtained from peripheral blood. This chain connects TRBV11-2 to TRBJ2-7, with unresolved D. The CDR3 loop reads CTSSRRPTSYEQYF. In DNA, the CDR3 is TGTACCAGCAGCCGAAGACCGACTTCCTACGAGCAGTACTTC.